This T cell receptor beta chain stems from a study of tissue T cells after allogeneic stem cell transplantation. Points from the study as a whole: Only a limited share of tissue TCRs appeared in blood or spleen.

Note on this clone: The antigen is undetermined. Gene names are mouse gene names. The read halts 1 residue ahead of the CDR3 end, with the missing end drawn from the germline J gene. This sample also contains other DNA sequences that code for the same CDR3.

Germline values: CDR1 LGHNA, CDR2 YNLKQL (reference sequence). V lost 3 bases and J lost 0, with 6 bases in between. This CDR3 has 14 residues. Sequencing was performed with immunoSEQ multiplex PCR; in TCRdb, only in-frame clones are kept and a portion is missing. The sample includes about 20,000 clones, about two thirds seen only once; the top ten take around 0.62%. The material sequenced was spleen. The V gene is TRBV5, the J gene TRBJ1-3, with D possibly matching TRBD1 (5 bases). The sequence was obtained from a female BALB/c mouse in good health. Strain haplotype (MHC): H2-d. CDR3: CASSQTDSGNTLYF. The covered CDR3 bases are TGTGCCAGCAGCCAGACAGATTCTGGAAATACGCTCTAT.